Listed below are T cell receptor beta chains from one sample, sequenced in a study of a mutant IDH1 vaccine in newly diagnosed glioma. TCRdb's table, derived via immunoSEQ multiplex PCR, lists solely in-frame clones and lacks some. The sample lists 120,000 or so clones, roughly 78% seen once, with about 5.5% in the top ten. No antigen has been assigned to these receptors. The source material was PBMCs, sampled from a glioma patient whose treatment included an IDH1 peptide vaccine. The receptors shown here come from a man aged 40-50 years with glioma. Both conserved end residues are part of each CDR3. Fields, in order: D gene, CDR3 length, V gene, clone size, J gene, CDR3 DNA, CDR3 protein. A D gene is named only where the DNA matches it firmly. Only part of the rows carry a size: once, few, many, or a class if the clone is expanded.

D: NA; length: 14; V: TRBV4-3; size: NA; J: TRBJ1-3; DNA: TGCGCCAGCAGCCAAGTTAACGGGGGAAACACCATATATTTT; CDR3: CASSQVNGGNTIYF
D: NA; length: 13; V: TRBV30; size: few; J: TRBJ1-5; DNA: TGTGCCTGGAGTGGGGGTGGTAATCAGCCCCAGCATTTT; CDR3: CAWSGGGNQPQHF
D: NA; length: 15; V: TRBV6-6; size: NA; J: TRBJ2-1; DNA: TGTGCCAGCATTATCAGGGGTGGATCCTACAATGAGCAGTTCTTC; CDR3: CASIIRGGSYNEQFF
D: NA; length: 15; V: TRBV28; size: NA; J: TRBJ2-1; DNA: TGTGCCAGCAGTCGGGACGGCAGCTCCTACAATGAGCAGTTCTTC; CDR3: CASSRDGSSYNEQFF
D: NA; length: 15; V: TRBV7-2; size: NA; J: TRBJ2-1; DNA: TGTGCCAGCAGCTTCTCCAGCGGAGGATACAATGAGCAGTTCTTC; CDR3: CASSFSSGGYNEQFF
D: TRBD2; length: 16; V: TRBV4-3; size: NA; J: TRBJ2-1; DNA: TGCGCCAGCAGCCAAGAATCTAGCGGATACTACAATGAGCAGTTCTTC; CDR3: CASSQESSGYYNEQFF
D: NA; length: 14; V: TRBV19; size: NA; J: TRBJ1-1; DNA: TGTGCCAGTAGTATTCCTAAGCCGAACACTGAAGCTTTCTTT; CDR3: CASSIPKPNTEAFF
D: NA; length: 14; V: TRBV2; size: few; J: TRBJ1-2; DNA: TGTGCCAGCGAGGACGGCCGAGAGGACTATGGCTACACCTTC; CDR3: CASEDGREDYGYTF
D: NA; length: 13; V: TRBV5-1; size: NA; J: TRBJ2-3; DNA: TGCGCCAGCAGTAGGGACGGGACAGATACGCAGTATTTT; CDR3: CASSRDGTDTQYF
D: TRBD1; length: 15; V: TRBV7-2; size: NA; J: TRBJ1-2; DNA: TGTGCCAGCAGCTCACTCGGACAGGGCGGCTATGGCTACACCTTC; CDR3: CASSSLGQGGYGYTF
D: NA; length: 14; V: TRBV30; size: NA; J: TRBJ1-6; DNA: TGTGCCTGGAAAAGGGGTTCCTATAATTCACCCCTCCACTTT; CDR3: CAWKRGSYNSPLHF
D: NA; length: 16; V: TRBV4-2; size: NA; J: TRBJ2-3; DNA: TGTGCCAGCAGCCAAGAGCCAGGGGCAGGCACAGATACGCAGTATTTT; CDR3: CASSQEPGAGTDTQYF
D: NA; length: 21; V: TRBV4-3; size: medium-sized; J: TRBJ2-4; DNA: TGCGCCAGCAGCCAAGTTGGGGGTTTCGCGGGTTCTAGGTCGGACAAAAACATTCAGTACTTC; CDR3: CASSQVGGFAGSRSDKNIQYF
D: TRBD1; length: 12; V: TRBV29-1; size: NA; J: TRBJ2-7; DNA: TGCAGCGCCGGACAGGGAAGGTACGAGCAGTACTTC; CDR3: CSAGQGRYEQYF
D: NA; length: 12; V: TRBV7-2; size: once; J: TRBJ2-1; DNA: TGTGCCAGCAGCTTAGACGGGGGAGAGCAGTTCTTC; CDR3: CASSLDGGEQFF
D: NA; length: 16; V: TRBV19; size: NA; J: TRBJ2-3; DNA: TGTGCCAGTAGCTTGCTCCCCGGGGCAAGCACAGATACGCAGTATTTT; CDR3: CASSLLPGASTDTQYF
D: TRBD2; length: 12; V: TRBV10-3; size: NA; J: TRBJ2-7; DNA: TGTGCCACCCGAGCGGGAGTAGTCGAGCAGTACTTC; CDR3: CATRAGVVEQYF
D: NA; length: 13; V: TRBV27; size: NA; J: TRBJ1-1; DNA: TGTGCCACATCTGCGGTAATGAACACTGAAGCTTTCTTT; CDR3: CATSAVMNTEAFF